What follows describes a single T cell receptor beta chain. Assay used: immunoSEQ multiplex PCR; TCRdb lists only in-frame clones, some missing. The sample records 11,000 to 15,000 clones, 89% being singletons. Between the trimmed V and J ends, which lost 8 bases and 1 base, there was a span of 16 bases. Germline CDR1 and CDR2: SGHVS and FNYEAQ. The CDR3 covers 15 residues. The data are from a study of T cell repertoires and Cas9 in healthy adults. Study-wide context: CD4 and CD8 compartments: SpCas9-reactive T cells profiled for potency, cytotoxicity, lineage.

The gene calls are TRBV7-6 and TRBJ2-3, with a possible D match to TRBD1 (5 bases). This TCR was recovered from a human donor in good health. Sequencing input: Tregs (CD4+, CD25+, CD127-, CD137-, CD154-) from PBMCs; culture status not recorded. The CDR3 coding sequence is TGTGCCAGCGCGCCCTTAGGGGTCGGCACAGATACGCAGTATTTT. Translation gives CASAPLGVGTDTQYF.